The rows below give T cell receptor beta chains drawn from one sample of a study of blood T cells in healthy people across ages. Using its own MiXCR run on the 5' RACE reads, TCRdb lists one record per CDR3 protein. The data show around 1,500,000 distinct CDR3 sequences, 42% seen once. The material sequenced was blood. The receptor source for this set is a woman aged 18 to 35 in good health. Each CDR3 is given with its conserved first and last residue. Fields, in order: D gene, V gene, clone size, J gene, CDR3 protein, CDR3 DNA. The D gene is left open where the match is weak. Clone size, where shown, is once, few, many, or a class for clones that have expanded.

D: TRBD2
V: TRBV20-1
size: .
J: TRBJ2-7
CDR3: CSARPGLVGFEQYF
DNA: TGCAGTGCTAGGCCGGGACTAGTGGGGTTCGAGCAGTACTTC

D: TRBD2
V: TRBV12-5
size: .
J: TRBJ2-5
CDR3: CASGSPTSDHEQYF
DNA: TGTGCTAGTGGTTCGCCTACTAGCGACCATGAGCAGTACTTC

D: .
V: TRBV20-1
size: many
J: TRBJ2-3
CDR3: CSARDPSTDTQYF
DNA: TGCAGTGCTAGGGACCCATCCACAGATACGCAGTATTTT

D: TRBD2
V: TRBV11-2
size: .
J: TRBJ2-7
CDR3: CASSLVPGTSGDEQYF
DNA: TGTGCCAGCAGCTTAGTGCCCGGGACTAGCGGGGACGAGCAGTACTTC

D: TRBD1
V: TRBV11-2
size: many
J: TRBJ2-7
CDR3: CASSRAGTGSYEQYF
DNA: TGTGCCAGCAGCCGAGCCGGGACAGGGTCCTACGAGCAGTACTTC

D: .
V: TRBV6-5
size: .
J: TRBJ1-2
CDR3: CASSRGGLTYGYTF
DNA: TGTGCCAGCAGTCGTGGAGGGTTAACCTATGGCTACACCTTC

D: TRBD2
V: TRBV7-2
size: few
J: TRBJ2-1
CDR3: CASSLAASGGYEQFF
DNA: TGTGCCAGCAGCTTAGCGGCTAGCGGGGGCTATGAGCAGTTCTTC

D: TRBD2
V: TRBV7-2
size: many
J: TRBJ2-3
CDR3: CASYPGLAGDTQYF
DNA: TGTGCCAGCTACCCGGGACTAGCTGGCGATACGCAGTATTTT

D: .
V: TRBV7-2
size: .
J: TRBJ2-5
CDR3: CASSLGVGRTAGDEQYF
DNA: TGTGCCAGCAGCTTAGGGGTGGGACGAACGGCTGGGGATGAGCAGTACTTC

D: .
V: TRBV9
size: few
J: TRBJ2-3
CDR3: CASSVSTFTTDTQYF
DNA: TGTGCCAGCAGCGTAAGCACCTTCACCACAGATACGCAGTATTTT

D: .
V: TRBV12-3/TRBV12-4
size: .
J: TRBJ2-7
CDR3: CTSRLTVYEQYF
DNA: TGTACCAGCAGGCTGACAGTCTACGAGCAGTACTTC

D: TRBD1
V: TRBV12-3/TRBV12-4
size: few
J: TRBJ2-4
CDR3: CASIPGQGPLDIQYF
DNA: TGTGCCAGCATCCCGGGACAGGGCCCCTTGGACATTCAGTACTTC

D: .
V: TRBV7-2
size: few
J: TRBJ2-1
CDR3: CASSYKVGQWSEQFF
DNA: TGTGCCAGCAGTTATAAAGTTGGCCAGTGGAGTGAGCAGTTCTTC

D: .
V: TRBV7-3
size: .
J: TRBJ1-6
CDR3: CASSLVSGSGSPLHF
DNA: TGTGCCAGCAGCTTAGTCTCGGGATCCGGTTCACCCCTCCACTTT

D: TRBD2
V: TRBV5-6
size: .
J: TRBJ2-3
CDR3: CASSFLAGLEGDTQYF
DNA: TGTGCCAGCAGCTTTCTAGCGGGCCTAGAGGGGGATACGCAGTATTTT

D: .
V: TRBV10-3
size: few
J: TRBJ2-1
CDR3: CAISPDWNEQFF
DNA: TGTGCCATCAGTCCCGACTGGAATGAGCAGTTCTTC

D: .
V: TRBV15
size: few
J: TRBJ2-3
CDR3: CATSRPGQLTDTQYF
DNA: TGTGCCACCAGCAGACCCGGACAGCTCACAGATACGCAGTATTTT

D: .
V: TRBV15
size: .
J: TRBJ1-1
CDR3: CATSRQQGGGLNTEAFF
DNA: TGTGCCACCAGCAGGCAACAGGGAGGAGGGCTGAACACTGAAGCTTTCTTT

D: TRBD2
V: TRBV12-3/TRBV12-4
size: .
J: TRBJ2-1
CDR3: CATYSTSGGVVSNEQFF
DNA: TGTGCCACCTACTCGACTAGCGGGGGGGTAGTATCCAATGAGCAGTTCTTC

D: .
V: TRBV6-5
size: .
J: TRBJ1-1
CDR3: CASSYRHDTEAFF
DNA: TGTGCCAGCAGTTACCGCCATGACACTGAAGCTTTCTTT

D: .
V: TRBV7-9
size: .
J: TRBJ2-5
CDR3: CASSSTWTEQRGAIYGQYF
DNA: TGTGCCAGCAGCTCCACATGGACAGAGCAAAGGGGGGCCATTTACGGGCAGTACTTC

D: .
V: TRBV20-1
size: .
J: TRBJ2-7
CDR3: CSARDLTWDEQYF
DNA: TGCAGTGCTAGAGATCTAACGTGGGATGAGCAGTACTTC

D: .
V: TRBV27
size: .
J: TRBJ1-2
CDR3: CASSLRGPGGGYTF
DNA: TGTGCCAGCAGTTTAAGGGGTCCGGGAGGTGGCTACACCTTC

D: TRBD2
V: TRBV20-1
size: .
J: TRBJ2-7
CDR3: CSARAGTSGGAVSYNEQYF
DNA: TGCAGTGCTAGAGCCGGGACTAGCGGGGGGGCAGTCTCCTACAATGAGCAGTACTTC

D: .
V: TRBV29-1
size: .
J: TRBJ2-5
CDR3: CSDLTPGEETQYF
DNA: TGCAGCGACCTTACTCCCGGAGAGGAGACCCAGTACTTC

D: .
V: TRBV20-1
size: .
J: TRBJ2-7
CDR3: CSTRGLGYEQYF
DNA: TGCAGTACTAGAGGTTTGGGGTACGAGCAGTACTTC

D: .
V: TRBV12-3/TRBV12-4
size: .
J: TRBJ1-1
CDR3: CASSPAPGQGSAEAFF
DNA: TGTGCCAGCAGTCCAGCCCCGGGCCAGGGTAGCGCTGAAGCTTTCTTT

D: .
V: TRBV29-1
size: few
J: TRBJ1-2
CDR3: CSVVWLYGYTF
DNA: TGCAGCGTTGTTTGGCTTTATGGCTACACCTTC

D: .
V: TRBV3-1
size: few
J: TRBJ2-1
CDR3: CASSQGGEFNEQFF
DNA: TGTGCCAGCAGCCAAGGCGGGGAATTCAATGAGCAGTTCTTC

D: .
V: TRBV9
size: .
J: TRBJ2-5
CDR3: CASSVGLASETQYF
DNA: TGTGCCAGCAGCGTAGGGCTAGCGTCGGAGACCCAGTACTTC

D: TRBD2
V: TRBV9
size: .
J: TRBJ2-7
CDR3: CASRDGLGSYEQYF
DNA: TGTGCCAGCAGGGACGGACTAGGAAGCTACGAGCAGTACTTC

D: .
V: TRBV2
size: once
J: TRBJ2-5
CDR3: CASSDRASQETQYF
DNA: TGTGCCAGCAGTGACAGGGCTTCCCAAGAGACCCAGTACTTC

D: .
V: TRBV27
size: few
J: TRBJ2-7
CDR3: CASRVGKDYEQYF
DNA: TGTGCCAGCAGGGTTGGTAAGGACTACGAGCAGTACTTC

D: .
V: TRBV15
size: .
J: TRBJ2-1
CDR3: CATSRWDGLDEQFF
DNA: TGTGCCACCAGCAGGTGGGACGGTCTTGATGAGCAGTTCTTC